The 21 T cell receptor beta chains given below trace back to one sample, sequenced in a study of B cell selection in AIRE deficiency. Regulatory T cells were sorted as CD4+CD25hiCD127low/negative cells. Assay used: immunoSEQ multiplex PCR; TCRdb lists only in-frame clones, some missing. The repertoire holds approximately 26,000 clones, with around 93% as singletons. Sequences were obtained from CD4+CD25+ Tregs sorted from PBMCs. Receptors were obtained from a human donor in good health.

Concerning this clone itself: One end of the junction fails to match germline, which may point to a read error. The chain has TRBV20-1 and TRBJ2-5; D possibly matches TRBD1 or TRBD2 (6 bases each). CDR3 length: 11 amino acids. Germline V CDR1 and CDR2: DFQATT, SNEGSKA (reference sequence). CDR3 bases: TGCAGTGCTAGATTAGGAGGCGGGGACAACTTC. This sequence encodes CSARLGGGDNF.

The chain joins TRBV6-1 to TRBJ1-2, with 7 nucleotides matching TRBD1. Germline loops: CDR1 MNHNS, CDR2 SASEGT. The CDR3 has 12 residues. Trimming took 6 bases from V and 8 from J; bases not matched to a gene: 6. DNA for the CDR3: TGTGCCAGCAGCGGACAGGCTCGAGGCTACACCTTC. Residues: CASSGQARGYTF.

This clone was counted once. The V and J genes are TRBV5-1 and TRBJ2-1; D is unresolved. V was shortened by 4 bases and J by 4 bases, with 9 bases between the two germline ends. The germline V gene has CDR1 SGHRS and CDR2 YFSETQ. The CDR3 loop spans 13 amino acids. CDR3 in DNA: TGCGCCAGCAGCCGGAACTCTTACAATGAGCAGTTCTTC. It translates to CASSRNSYNEQFF. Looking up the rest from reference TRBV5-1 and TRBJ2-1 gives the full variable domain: KAGVTQTPRYLIKTRGQQVTLSCSPISGHRSVSWYQQTPGQGLQFLFEYFSETQRNKGNFPGRFSGRQFSNSRSEMNVSTLELGDSALYLCASSRNSYNEQFFGPGTRLTVL.

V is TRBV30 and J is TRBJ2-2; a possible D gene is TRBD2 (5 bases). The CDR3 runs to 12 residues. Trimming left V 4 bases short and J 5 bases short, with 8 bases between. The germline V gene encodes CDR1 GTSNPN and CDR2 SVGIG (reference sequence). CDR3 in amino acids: CAWNSVTGELFF. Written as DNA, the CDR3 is TGTGCCTGGAATAGCGTTACCGGGGAGCTGTTTTTT.

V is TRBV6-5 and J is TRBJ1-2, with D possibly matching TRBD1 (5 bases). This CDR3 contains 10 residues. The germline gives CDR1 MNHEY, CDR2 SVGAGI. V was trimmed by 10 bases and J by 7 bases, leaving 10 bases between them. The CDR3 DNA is TGTGCCACCCGGGGGACTGGCTACACCTTC. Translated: CATRGTGYTF.

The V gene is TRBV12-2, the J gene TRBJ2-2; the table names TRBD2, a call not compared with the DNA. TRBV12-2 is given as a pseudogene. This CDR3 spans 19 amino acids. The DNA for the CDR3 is TGTGCAAGTCGCCCTCACCTCGGTCCGGACATGGGGGGGAACGGGGAGCTGTTTTTT. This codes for CASRPHLGPDMGGNGELFF.

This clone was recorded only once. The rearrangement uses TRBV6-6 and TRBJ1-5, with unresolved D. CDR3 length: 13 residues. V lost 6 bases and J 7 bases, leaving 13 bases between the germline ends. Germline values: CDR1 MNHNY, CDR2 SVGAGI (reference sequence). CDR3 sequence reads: CASSRDWVQPQHF. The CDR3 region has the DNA TGTGCCAGCAGCCGCGACTGGGTCCAGCCCCAGCATTTT.

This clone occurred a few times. The DNA of the CDR3 is TGTGCCAGCAGTAGGGGGATTTCACCCCTCCACTTT. Protein product: CASSRGISPLHF. The V gene is TRBV2, the J gene TRBJ1-6; D is perhaps TRBD1 (6 bases). In germline, CDR1 is SNHLY, CDR2 FYNNEI. This CDR3 spans 12 amino acids. V shed 5 bases and J shed 9 bases, with 8 bases lying between them.

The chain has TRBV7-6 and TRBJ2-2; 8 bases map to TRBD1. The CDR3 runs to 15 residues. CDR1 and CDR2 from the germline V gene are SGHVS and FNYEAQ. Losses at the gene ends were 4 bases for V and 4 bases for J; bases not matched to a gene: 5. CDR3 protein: CASSSSTGGTGELFF. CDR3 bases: TGTGCCAGCAGCTCCTCAACAGGGGGCACCGGGGAGCTGTTTTTT.

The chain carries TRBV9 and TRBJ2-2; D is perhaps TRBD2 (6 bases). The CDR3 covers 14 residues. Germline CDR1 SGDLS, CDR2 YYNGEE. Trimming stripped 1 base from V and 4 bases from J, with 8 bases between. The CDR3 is CASSVISGTGELFF. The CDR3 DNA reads TGTGCCAGCAGCGTAATTAGCGGCACCGGGGAGCTGTTTTTT.

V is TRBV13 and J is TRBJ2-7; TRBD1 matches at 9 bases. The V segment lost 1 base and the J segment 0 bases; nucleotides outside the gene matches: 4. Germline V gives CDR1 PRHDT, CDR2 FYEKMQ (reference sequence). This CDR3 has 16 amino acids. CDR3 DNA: TGTGCCAGCAGCTTAGTTGGGGACAGGGTCTCCTACGAGCAGTACTTC. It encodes CASSLVGDRVSYEQYF.

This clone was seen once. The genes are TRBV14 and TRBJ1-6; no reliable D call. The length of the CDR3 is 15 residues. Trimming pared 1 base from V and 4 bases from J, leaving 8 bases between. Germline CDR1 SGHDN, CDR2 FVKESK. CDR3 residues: CASSQVALYNSPLHF. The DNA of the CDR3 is TGTGCCAGCAGCCAAGTTGCCCTTTATAATTCACCCCTCCACTTT. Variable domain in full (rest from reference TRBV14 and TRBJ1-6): EAGVTQFPSHSVIEKGQTVTLRCDPISGHDNLYWYRRVMGKEIKFLLHFVKESKQDESGMPNNRFLAERTGGTYSTLKVQPAELEDSGVYFCASSQVALYNSPLHFGNGTRLTVT.

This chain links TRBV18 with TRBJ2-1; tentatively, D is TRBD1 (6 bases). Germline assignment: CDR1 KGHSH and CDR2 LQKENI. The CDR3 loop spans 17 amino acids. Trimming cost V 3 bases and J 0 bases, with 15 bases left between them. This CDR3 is CASSPPGTHISYNEQFF. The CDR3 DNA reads TGTGCCAGCTCACCCCCCGGGACACACATCTCCTACAATGAGCAGTTCTTC.

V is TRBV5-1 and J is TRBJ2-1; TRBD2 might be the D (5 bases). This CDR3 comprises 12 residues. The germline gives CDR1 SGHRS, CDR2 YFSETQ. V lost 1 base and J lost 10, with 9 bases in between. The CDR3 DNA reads TGCGCCAGCAGCTTGTCCGGACTCGAGCAGTTCTTC. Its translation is CASSLSGLEQFF.

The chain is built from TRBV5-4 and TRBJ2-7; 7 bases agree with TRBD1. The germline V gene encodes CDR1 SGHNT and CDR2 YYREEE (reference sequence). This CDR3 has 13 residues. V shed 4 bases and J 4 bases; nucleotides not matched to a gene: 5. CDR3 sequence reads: CASSEKGAYEQYF. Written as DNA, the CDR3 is TGTGCCAGCAGCGAGAAGGGGGCTTACGAGCAGTACTTC.

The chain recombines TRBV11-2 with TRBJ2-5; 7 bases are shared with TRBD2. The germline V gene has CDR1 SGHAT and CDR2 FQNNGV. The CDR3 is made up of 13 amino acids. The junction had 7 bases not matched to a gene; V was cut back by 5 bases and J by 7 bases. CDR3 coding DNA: TGTGCCAGCAGCGCCGGGGAGGGTCGGACCCAGTACTTC. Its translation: CASSAGEGRTQYF.

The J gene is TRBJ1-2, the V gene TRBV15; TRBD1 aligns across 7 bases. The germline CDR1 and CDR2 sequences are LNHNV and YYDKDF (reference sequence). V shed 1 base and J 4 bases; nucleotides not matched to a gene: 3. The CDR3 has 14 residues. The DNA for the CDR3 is TGTGCCACCAGCAGAGGACAGGGAGGCTATGGCTACACCTTC. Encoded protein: CATSRGQGGYGYTF.

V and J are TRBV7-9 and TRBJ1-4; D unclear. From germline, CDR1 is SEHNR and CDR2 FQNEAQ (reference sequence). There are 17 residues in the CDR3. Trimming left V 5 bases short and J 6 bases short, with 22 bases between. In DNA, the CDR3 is TGTGCCAGCAGCCCAGCCAGTATCCTGCGCCCGGATGAAAAACTGTTTTTT. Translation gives CASSPASILRPDEKLFF. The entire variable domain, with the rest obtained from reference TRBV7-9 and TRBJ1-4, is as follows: DTGVSQNPRHKITKRGQNVTFRCDPISEHNRLYWYRQTLGQGPEFLTYFQNEAQLEKSRLLSDRFSAERPKGSFSTLEIQRTEQGDSAMYLCASSPASILRPDEKLFFGSGTQLSVL.

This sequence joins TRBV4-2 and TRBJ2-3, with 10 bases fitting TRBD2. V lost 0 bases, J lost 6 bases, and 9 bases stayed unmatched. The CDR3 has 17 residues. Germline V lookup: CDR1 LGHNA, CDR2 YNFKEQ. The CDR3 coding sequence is TGTGCCAGCAGCCAAGATAGCAAGCGGGGGGGCATTGATACGCAGTATTTT. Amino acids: CASSQDSKRGGIDTQYF.

The DNA of the CDR3 is TGTGCCTGGAGTGGGAGGGGGGGCTACGAGCAGTACTTC. This gives the protein CAWSGRGGYEQYF. The V call is TRBV30, the J call TRBJ2-7; TRBD2 is a possible D gene (7 bases). This CDR3 is 13 amino acids long. Germline V lookup: CDR1 GTSNPN, CDR2 SVGIG (reference sequence). V was clipped by 1 base and J by 3 bases, with 10 bases between them.

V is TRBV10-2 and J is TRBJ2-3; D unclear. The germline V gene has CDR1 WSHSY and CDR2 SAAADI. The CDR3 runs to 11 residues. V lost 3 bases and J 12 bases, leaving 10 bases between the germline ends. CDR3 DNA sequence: TGCGCCAGCAGTGATGTAGGCGGACAGTATTTT. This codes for CASSDVGGQYF.